This T cell receptor beta chain was found in a study of regulatory T cells in long-lasting Graves disease. Time point specified: newly diagnosed GD, antithyroid drugs for less than 3 months. The TCR library was prepared using RNA isolated from PBMCs. iRepertoire HTBI primers and Arm-PCR of CDR3 regions built TCR beta libraries. In TCRdb, the multiplex PCR reads were re-called with MiXCR into one record per CDR3 protein. Of roughly 430,000 distinct CDR3 sequences detected, about a sixth appear once; the ten largest clones hold roughly 10%. Between the trimmed V and J ends, which lost 5 bases and 7 bases, there was a span of 18 bases. CDR1 and CDR2 (germline): SGHAT, FQNNGV. The CDR3 sequence is 15 residues long. In its sample, this clonotype was seen many times. The same sample was also studied in work on T cells in Graves' hyperthyroidism and ophthalmopathy.

J is TRBJ2-1 and V is TRBV11-2; D is uncertain. The material was peripheral blood mononuclear cells (PBMCs), obtained at new diagnosis, from a patient treated with antithyroid drugs. The TCR originated in a woman aged 25 to 39 with Graves disease. The CDR3 here is CASSGGPKVENEQFF. Written as DNA, the CDR3 is TGTGCCAGCAGCGGCGGCCCCAAGGTTGAGAATGAGCAGTTCTTC.